This T cell receptor beta chain was recovered during a study of OX40 agonist ivuxolimab in advanced cancers. Trimming removed 5 bases from V and 1 base from J, with 8 bases in between. This CDR3 is 13 amino acids long. CDR1 MNHEY and CDR2 SMNVEV come from the germline V gene (reference sequence). Some clones are missing from TCRdb's copy, which holds only in-frame ones; the method was immunoSEQ multiplex PCR. This table holds around 44,000 clones, about 85% found once. This clonotype originated in an adult with an advanced solid tumor such as melanoma, head and neck, liver or kidney cancer. This rearrangement joins TRBV27 to TRBJ1-1; no clear D. This specimen was CD4+ or CD8+ T cells sorted from blood, taken in a trial of the OX40 agonist ivuxolimab. For the CDR3, the DNA is TGTGCCAGCAGTCGGTGGGAGAACACTGAAGCTTTCTTT. Translation: CASSRWENTEAFF.